The 23 T cell receptor beta chains below come from one sample, sequenced in a study of blood T cell repertoires in COVID-19. Method: immunoSEQ multiplex PCR; TCRdb's copy keeps in-frame clones and lacks some. The table records roughly 99,000 clones, around 89% of them present only once. The specimen sequenced was peripheral blood. The receptors were gathered from a man aged 40-49 years with active or convalescent COVID-19.

The chain joins TRBV6-4 to TRBJ1-2; D is perhaps TRBD1 (5 bases). This CDR3 is built from 15 residues. V shed 5 bases and J shed 4 bases, with 17 bases lying between them. Germline CDR1 is MRHNA and CDR2 is SNTAGT. The CDR3 bases are TGTGCCAGCAGTCGGTCGGGGGAAGGAAGCTATGGCTACACCTTC. This sequence encodes CASSRSGEGSYGYTF.

The chain joins TRBV19 to TRBJ2-4; D possibly corresponds to TRBD2 (6 bases). Trimming took 6 bases from V and 1 from J, leaving 16 bases between them. The CDR3 contains 16 residues. Germline values: CDR1 LNHDA, CDR2 SQIVND (reference sequence). This CDR3 reads CASRTRGGTAKNIQYF. The CDR3 DNA follows: TGTGCCAGTAGGACCCGAGGAGGGACTGCCAAAAACATTCAGTACTTC.

This rearrangement joins TRBV6-2 or TRBV6-3 to TRBJ2-7; 9 bases line up with TRBD1. Germline V gene sequence: CDR1 MNHEY, CDR2 SVGEGT. The CDR3 has 14 residues. The V gene end was trimmed by 6 bases and the J gene end by 1 base; junction bases not matched to a gene: 4. Written as DNA, the CDR3 is TGTGCCAGCAGCCGGGACAGGGTATCCTACGAGCAGTACTTC. It codes for CASSRDRVSYEQYF.

The rearrangement uses TRBV11-3 and TRBJ2-3; D remains ambiguous. CDR3 length: 13 amino acids. The germline V gene encodes CDR1 SGHNT and CDR2 YENEEA. Trimming cost V 0 bases and J 8 bases, with 9 bases left between them. In DNA, the CDR3 is TGTGCCAGCAGCTTAGAGGAGTTTGGTACGCAGTATTTT. Its protein is CASSLEEFGTQYF.

The CDR3 reads CASSLTGRGGGTEAFF. CDR3 in DNA: TGTGCCAGCAGCTTAACGGGGCGGGGAGGCGGCACTGAAGCTTTCTTT. The chain combines TRBV7-3 with TRBJ1-1; possibly TRBD1 for D (5 bases). The CDR3 extends over 16 amino acids. Germline V CDR1 and CDR2: SGHTA, FQGTGA. Trimming removed 0 bases from V and 4 bases from J, with 15 bases in between.

This chain's CDR3 is CASRRQGAYEQYF. The CDR3, as DNA: TGTGCCAGCAGACGACAGGGGGCATACGAGCAGTACTTC. The chain combines TRBV28 with TRBJ2-7, with 10 bases lining up with TRBD1. CDR1 is MDHEN and CDR2 is SYDVKM in the germline V gene. V shed 6 bases and J 4 bases; nucleotides not matched to a gene: 3. The CDR3 length is 13 residues. Variable domain in full (rest from reference TRBV28 and TRBJ2-7): DVKVTQSSRYLVKRTGEKVFLECVQDMDHENMFWYRQDPGLGLRLIYFSYDVKMKEKGDIPEGYSVSREKKERFSLILESASTNQTSMYLCASRRQGAYEQYFGPGTRLTVT.

This chain's CDR3 is CATSGGAGEKLFF. CDR3 bases: TGTGCCACTTCAGGGGGCGCCGGGGAAAAACTGTTTTTT. This sequence joins TRBV19 and TRBJ1-4; 8 positions match TRBD1. The V and J ends lost 10 bases and 8 bases, in that order; junction bases with no gene match: 9. The CDR3 consists of 13 residues. Germline-derived CDR1 and CDR2 are LNHDA and SQIVND (reference sequence).

The chain employs TRBV28 and TRBJ1-1; 8 bases align to TRBD1. This CDR3 comprises 14 residues. The V gene's germline CDR1 is MDHEN and CDR2 SYDVKM. The J segment lost 4 bases and the V segment lost 6 bases, leaving 7 bases of the junction unmatched. This CDR3 reads CASRRDRYITEAFF. The DNA for the CDR3 is TGTGCCAGCAGGCGGGACAGGTATATCACTGAAGCTTTCTTT.

The J gene is TRBJ2-5, the V gene TRBV6-1; maybe TRBD2 (6 bases). This CDR3 is 13 amino acids long. The germline V gene encodes CDR1 MNHNS and CDR2 SASEGT. Trimming cost V 2 bases and J 3 bases, with 7 bases left between them. The CDR3 bases are TGTGCCAGCAGTGAACGGAGGGAAGAGACCCAGTACTTC. Translated: CASSERREETQYF.

The chain combines TRBV3-1 (or the pseudogene TRBV3-2) with TRBJ1-5, with 8 bases aligning to TRBD1. The CDR3 is 19 residues long. Germline-derived CDR1 and CDR2 are LGHDT and YNNKEL (reference sequence). Losses at the gene ends were 7 bases for V and 5 bases for J; bases not matched to a gene: 22. This CDR3 reads CASTEANDRGKSSDQPQHF. CDR3 DNA sequence: TGTGCCAGCACCGAAGCCAATGACAGGGGTAAGTCATCGGATCAGCCCCAGCATTTT.

This rearrangement joins TRBV28 to TRBJ1-3, with 7 nucleotides matching TRBD1. CDR3 size: 17 residues. Germline V gene lookup returns CDR1 MDHEN and CDR2 SYDVKM. Trimming cost V 5 bases and J 6 bases; bases outside gene matches: 16. CDR3 bases: TGTGCCAGCAGTGCACGACAGGGCTATAGAGGAAAAAACACCATATATTTT. Its translation: CASSARQGYRGKNTIYF.

The CDR3 loop is CASSRRRQVGTGELFF. CDR3 DNA sequence: TGTGCCAGCAGCAGAAGAAGACAGGTGGGGACCGGGGAGCTGTTTTTT. V and J are TRBV21-1 and TRBJ2-2; no DNA check was done on the table's D call, TRBD1. TRBV21-1 is described as a pseudogene. The CDR3 totals 16 residues.

This clone has only one observation. This chain joins TRBV7-5 and TRBJ2-2; the D call TRBD2 from the table was never checked on the DNA. TRBV7-5 is shown as a pseudogene. The CDR3 sequence is 18 residues long. The CDR3 sequence is CARSPRTSGRAVGGELFF. The CDR3 region has the DNA TGTGCCAGAAGCCCGAGAACTAGCGGGAGGGCCGTTGGCGGGGAGCTGTTTTTT.

V and J are TRBV2 and TRBJ2-7; 9 positions agree with TRBD2. The germline V gene encodes CDR1 SNHLY and CDR2 FYNNEI. There are 17 residues in the CDR3. V trimming: 11 bases; J trimming: 5 bases; junction bases outside the gene matches: 22. The CDR3 DNA sequence: TGTGCCGGCACAGAAAGGCCACCGGGACTAGCTCTCCACGAGCAGTACTTC. Translating gives CAGTERPPGLALHEQYF.

This sequence joins TRBV9 and TRBJ2-3; the D is unclear. From germline, CDR1 is SGDLS and CDR2 YYNGEE. The CDR3 spans 14 residues. Trimming took off 4 bases at V and 4 bases at J, with 13 bases between the two ends. CDR3 sequence reads: CASSLSSNSDTQYF. In nucleotides, the CDR3 is TGTGCCAGCAGCCTTTCTTCCAACTCAGATACGCAGTATTTT.

The chain carries TRBV24-1 and TRBJ1-6; TRBD1 matches 9 bases. Germline trimming cut 1 base from V and 5 bases from J; bases unmatched to any gene: 14. Germline CDR1 KGHDR, CDR2 SFDVKD. The CDR3 is 20 residues long. Here the CDR3 reads CATSDFPGQGQGMNNSPLHF. CDR3 coding DNA: TGTGCCACCAGTGATTTCCCTGGACAGGGGCAGGGGATGAATAATTCACCCCTCCACTTT.

The V gene is TRBV19, the J gene TRBJ1-1; 7 bases align to TRBD1. The CDR3 is 13 amino acids. The germline V gene encodes CDR1 LNHDA and CDR2 SQIVND (reference sequence). The junction had 9 bases not matched to a gene; V was cut back by 7 bases and J by 7 bases. Here the CDR3 reads CASIRTGQSEAFF. As DNA, the CDR3 is TGTGCCAGTATTAGGACGGGACAGAGTGAAGCTTTCTTT.

This sequence joins TRBV9 and TRBJ2-5; 13 bases agree with TRBD2. Germline CDR1 and CDR2: SGDLS and YYNGEE. Unmatched junction bases numbered 10, after V lost 4 bases and J lost 4 bases. CDR3 length: 17 residues. The CDR3 bases are TGTGCCAGCAGCTCAGGACTAGCGGGAGAGGCTCGAGAGACCCAGTACTTC. Its protein product is CASSSGLAGEARETQYF.

This chain connects TRBV30 to TRBJ2-2, with a weak D call TRBD2 (6 bases). Between the trimmed V and J ends, which lost 3 bases and 7 bases, there was a span of 12 bases. Germline lookup yields CDR1 GTSNPN and CDR2 SVGIG (reference sequence). The CDR3 has 13 amino acids. The CDR3 loop reads CAWSFTGVGELFF. CDR3 coding DNA: TGTGCCTGGAGCTTCACGGGGGTCGGGGAGCTGTTTTTT.

The J gene is TRBJ2-6, the V gene TRBV3-1 (or the pseudogene TRBV3-2), with TRBD2 matching 9 bases. V was clipped by 2 bases and J by 0 bases; unmatched bases: 8. This CDR3 has 19 residues. Germline V lookup: CDR1 LGHDT, CDR2 YNNKEL (reference sequence). The CDR3 sequence is CASSQFSPSGASGANVLTF. The DNA of the CDR3 is TGTGCCAGCAGCCAATTTAGCCCTAGCGGGGCCTCTGGGGCCAACGTCCTGACTTTC.

This clone was counted once. The chain recombines TRBV9 with TRBJ2-7; 7 bases align to TRBD1. The CDR3 spans 14 residues. V was pared by 6 bases and J by 0 bases, with 6 bases of the junction left unmatched. The germline CDR1 and CDR2 sequences are SGDLS and YYNGEE. The CDR3 bases are TGTGCCAGCAACGAAGGGGGCTACTCCTACGAGCAGTACTTC. Its protein is CASNEGGYSYEQYF.

As DNA, the CDR3 is TGTGCCAGCAGCTTAGTTCAGGGGCTCTCCTACGAGCAGTACTTC. It yields the protein CASSLVQGLSYEQYF. The chain has TRBV7-2 and TRBJ2-7; possibly TRBD1 for D (6 bases). Germline V CDR1 and CDR2: SGHTA, FQGNSA. There are 15 residues in the CDR3. V lost 1 base, J lost 0 bases, and 10 bases lay in between. The variable domain in full, completed from reference TRBV7-2 and TRBJ2-7, reads GAGVSQSPSNKVTEKGKDVELRCDPISGHTALYWYRQSLGQGLEFLIYFQGNSAPDKSGLPSDRFSAERTGGSVSTLTIQRTQQEDSAVYLCASSLVQGLSYEQYFGPGTRLTVT.

This clone was picked up one time. For the CDR3, the DNA is TGTGCCACCAGCCCCAGGGGCCTTTACTCCACCGGGGAGCTGTTTTTT. As protein: CATSPRGLYSTGELFF. V is TRBV24-1 and J is TRBJ2-2; D possibly corresponds to TRBD1 (6 bases). CDR1 and CDR2 from the germline V gene are KGHDR and SFDVKD. Trimming shortened V by 7 bases and J by 4 bases, and 18 bases separated the two germline ends. The CDR3 extends over 16 amino acids.